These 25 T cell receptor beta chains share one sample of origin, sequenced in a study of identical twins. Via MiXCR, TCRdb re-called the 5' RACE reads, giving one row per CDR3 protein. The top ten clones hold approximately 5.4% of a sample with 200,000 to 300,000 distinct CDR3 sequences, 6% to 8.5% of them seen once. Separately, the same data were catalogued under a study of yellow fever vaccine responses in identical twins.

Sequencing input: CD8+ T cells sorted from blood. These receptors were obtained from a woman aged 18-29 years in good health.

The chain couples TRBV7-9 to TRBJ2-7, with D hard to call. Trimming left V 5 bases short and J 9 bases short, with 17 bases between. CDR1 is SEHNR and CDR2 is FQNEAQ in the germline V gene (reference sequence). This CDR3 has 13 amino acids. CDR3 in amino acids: CASSAPPEIVQYF. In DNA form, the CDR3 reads TGTGCCAGCAGCGCCCCCCCGGAAATAGTGCAGTACTTC.

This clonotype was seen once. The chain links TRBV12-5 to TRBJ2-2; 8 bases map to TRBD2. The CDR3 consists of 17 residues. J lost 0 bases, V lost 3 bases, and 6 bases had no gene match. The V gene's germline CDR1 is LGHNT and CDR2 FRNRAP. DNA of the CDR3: TGTGCTAGTGGTTTTCCTAGCGGGTTCGCGAACACCGGGGAGCTGTTTTTT. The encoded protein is CASGFPSGFANTGELFF. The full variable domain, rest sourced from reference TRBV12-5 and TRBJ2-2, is DARVTQTPRHKVTEMGQEVTMRCQPILGHNTVFWYRQTMMQGLELLAYFRNRAPLDDSGMPKDRFSAEMPDATLATLKIQPSEPRDSAVYFCASGFPSGFANTGELFFGEGSRLTVL.

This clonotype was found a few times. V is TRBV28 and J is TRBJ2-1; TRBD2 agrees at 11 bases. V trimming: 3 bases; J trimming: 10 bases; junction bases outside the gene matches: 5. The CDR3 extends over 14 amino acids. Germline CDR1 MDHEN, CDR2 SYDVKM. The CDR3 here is CASSFLAGGGEQFF. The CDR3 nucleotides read TGTGCCAGCAGTTTTCTAGCGGGAGGCGGGGAGCAGTTCTTC.

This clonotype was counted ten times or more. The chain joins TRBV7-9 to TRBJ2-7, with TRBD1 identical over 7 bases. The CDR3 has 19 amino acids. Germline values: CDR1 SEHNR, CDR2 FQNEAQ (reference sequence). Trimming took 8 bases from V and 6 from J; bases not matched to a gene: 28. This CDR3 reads CASGYNRGDYGSVGIEQYF. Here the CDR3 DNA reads TGTGCCAGCGGGTATAACAGGGGCGATTACGGATCTGTGGGGATCGAGCAGTACTTC.

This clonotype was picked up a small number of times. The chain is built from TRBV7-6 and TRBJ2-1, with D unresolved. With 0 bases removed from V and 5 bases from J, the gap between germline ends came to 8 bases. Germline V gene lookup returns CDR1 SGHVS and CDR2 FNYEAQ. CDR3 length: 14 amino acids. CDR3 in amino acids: CASSLAKLNNEQFF. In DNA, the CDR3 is TGTGCCAGCAGCTTAGCCAAATTAAACAATGAGCAGTTCTTC.

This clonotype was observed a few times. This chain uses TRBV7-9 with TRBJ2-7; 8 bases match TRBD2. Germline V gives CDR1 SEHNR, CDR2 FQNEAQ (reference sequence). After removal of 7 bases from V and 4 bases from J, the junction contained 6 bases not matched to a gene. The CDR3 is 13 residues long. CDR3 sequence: CASTGTRVYEQYF. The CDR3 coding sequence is TGTGCCAGCACCGGGACTAGGGTGTACGAGCAGTACTTC. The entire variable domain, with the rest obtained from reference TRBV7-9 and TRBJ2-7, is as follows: DTGVSQNPRHKITKRGQNVTFRCDPISEHNRLYWYRQTLGQGPEFLTYFQNEAQLEKSRLLSDRFSAERPKGSFSTLEIQRTEQGDSAMYLCASTGTRVYEQYFGPGTRLTVT.

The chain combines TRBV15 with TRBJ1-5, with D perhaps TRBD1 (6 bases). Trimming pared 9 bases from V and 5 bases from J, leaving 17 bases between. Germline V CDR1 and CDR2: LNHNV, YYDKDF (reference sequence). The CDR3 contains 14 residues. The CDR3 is CATRGLSGDQPQHF. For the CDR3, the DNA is TGTGCCACTCGGGGGCTCAGTGGGGATCAGCCCCAGCATTTT.

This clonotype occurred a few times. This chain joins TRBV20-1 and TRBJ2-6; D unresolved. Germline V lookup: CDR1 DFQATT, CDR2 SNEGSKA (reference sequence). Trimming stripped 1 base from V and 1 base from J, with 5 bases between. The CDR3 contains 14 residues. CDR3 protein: CSARVGSGANVLTF. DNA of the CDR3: TGCAGTGCTAGAGTGGGTTCTGGGGCCAACGTCCTGACTTTC.

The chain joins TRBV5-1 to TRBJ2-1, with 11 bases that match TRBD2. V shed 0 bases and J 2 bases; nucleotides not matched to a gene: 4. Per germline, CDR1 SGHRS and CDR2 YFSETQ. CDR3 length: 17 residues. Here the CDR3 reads CASSLGQGLAAYNEQFF. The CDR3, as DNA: TGCGCCAGCAGCTTGGGACAGGGACTAGCGGCCTACAATGAGCAGTTCTTC.

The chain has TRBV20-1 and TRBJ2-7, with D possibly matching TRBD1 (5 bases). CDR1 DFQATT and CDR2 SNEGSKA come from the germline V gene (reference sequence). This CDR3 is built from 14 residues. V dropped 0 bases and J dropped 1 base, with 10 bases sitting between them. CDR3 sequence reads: CSARDWQGSYEQYF. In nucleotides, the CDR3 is TGCAGTGCTAGAGATTGGCAGGGATCCTACGAGCAGTACTTC.

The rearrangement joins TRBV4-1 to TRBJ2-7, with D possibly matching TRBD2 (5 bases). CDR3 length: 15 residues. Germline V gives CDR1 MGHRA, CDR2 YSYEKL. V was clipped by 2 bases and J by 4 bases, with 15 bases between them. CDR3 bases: TGCGCCAGCAGCCAATCCCGGGGTGGCTGGTACGAGCAGTACGTC. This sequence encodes CASSQSRGGWYEQYV.

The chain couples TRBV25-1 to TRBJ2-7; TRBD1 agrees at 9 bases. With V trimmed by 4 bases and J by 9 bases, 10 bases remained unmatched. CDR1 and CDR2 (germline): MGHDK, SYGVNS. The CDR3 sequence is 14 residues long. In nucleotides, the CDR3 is TGTGCCAGCAGTGCCGGGACAGGGCTCTGGGGGCAGTACTTC. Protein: CASSAGTGLWGQYF.

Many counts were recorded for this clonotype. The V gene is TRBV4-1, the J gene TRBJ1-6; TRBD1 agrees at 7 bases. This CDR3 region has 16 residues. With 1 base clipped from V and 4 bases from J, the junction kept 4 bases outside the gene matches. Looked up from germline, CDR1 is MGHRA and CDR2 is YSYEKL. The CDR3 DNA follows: TGCGCCAGCAGCCAAGTTCGGGACAGATATAATTCACCCCTCCACTTT. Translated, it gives CASSQVRDRYNSPLHF.

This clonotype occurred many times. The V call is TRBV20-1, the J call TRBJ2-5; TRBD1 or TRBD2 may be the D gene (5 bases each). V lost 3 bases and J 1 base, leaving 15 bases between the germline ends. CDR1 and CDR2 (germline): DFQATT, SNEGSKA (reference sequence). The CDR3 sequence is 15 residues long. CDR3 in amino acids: CSASLYGTGQETQYF. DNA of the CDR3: TGCAGTGCTAGCCTATACGGGACGGGCCAAGAGACCCAGTACTTC.

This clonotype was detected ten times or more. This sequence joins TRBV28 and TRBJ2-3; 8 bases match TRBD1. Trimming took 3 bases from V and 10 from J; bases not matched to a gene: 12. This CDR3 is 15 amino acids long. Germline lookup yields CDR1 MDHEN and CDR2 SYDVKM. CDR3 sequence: CASSLDRDPLVAQYF. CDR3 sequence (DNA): TGTGCCAGCAGTTTGGACAGGGACCCCCTGGTCGCGCAGTATTTT.

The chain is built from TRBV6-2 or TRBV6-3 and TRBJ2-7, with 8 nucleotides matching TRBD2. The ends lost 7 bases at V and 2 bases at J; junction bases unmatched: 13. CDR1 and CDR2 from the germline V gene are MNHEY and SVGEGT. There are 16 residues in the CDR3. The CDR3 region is CASNLSREGGPYEQYF. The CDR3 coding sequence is TGTGCCAGCAACTTGTCTCGGGAGGGAGGCCCCTACGAGCAGTACTTC.

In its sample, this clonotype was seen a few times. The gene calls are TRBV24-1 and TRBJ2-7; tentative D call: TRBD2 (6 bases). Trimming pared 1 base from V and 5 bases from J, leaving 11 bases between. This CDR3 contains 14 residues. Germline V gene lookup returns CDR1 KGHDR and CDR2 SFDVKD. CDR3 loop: CATSDFPWGDEQYV. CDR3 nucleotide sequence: TGTGCCACCAGTGATTTCCCCTGGGGGGACGAGCAGTACGTC.

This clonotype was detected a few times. CDR3 nucleotides: TGTGCCAGCAGCTTAGAGGGTTACGGGGGCTTACCAGAGACCCAGTACTTC. Translation gives CASSLEGYGGLPETQYF. This chain links TRBV7-8 with TRBJ2-5, with D tentatively TRBD1 or TRBD2 (6 bases each). The CDR3 spans 17 residues. Germline loops: CDR1 SGHVS, CDR2 FQNEAQ. V lost 1 base and J 4 bases, leaving 19 bases between the germline ends.

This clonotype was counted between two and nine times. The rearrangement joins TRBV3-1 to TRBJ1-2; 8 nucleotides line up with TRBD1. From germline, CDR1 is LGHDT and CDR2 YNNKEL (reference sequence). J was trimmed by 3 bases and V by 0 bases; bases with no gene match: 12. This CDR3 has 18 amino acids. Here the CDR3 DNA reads TGTGCCAGCAGCCAAGAGGGGGATCGGACAGGGTTTGACTATGGCTACACCTTC. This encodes CASSQEGDRTGFDYGYTF.

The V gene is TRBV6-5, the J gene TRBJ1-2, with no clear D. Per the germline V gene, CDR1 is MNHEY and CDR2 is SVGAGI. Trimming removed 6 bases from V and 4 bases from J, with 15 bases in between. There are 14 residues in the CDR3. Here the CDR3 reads CASRRLEGTYGYTF. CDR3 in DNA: TGTGCCAGCAGGAGACTCGAGGGTACCTATGGCTACACCTTC.

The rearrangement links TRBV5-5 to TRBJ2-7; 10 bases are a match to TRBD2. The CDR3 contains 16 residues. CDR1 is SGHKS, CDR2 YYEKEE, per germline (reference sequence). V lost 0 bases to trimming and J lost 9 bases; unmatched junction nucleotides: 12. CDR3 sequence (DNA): TGTGCCAGCAGCTTGGGCTTAGAGCGGGAGGGCCTCGGGCAGTACTTC. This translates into CASSLGLEREGLGQYF. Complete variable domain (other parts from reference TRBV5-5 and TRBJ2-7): DAGVTQSPTHLIKTRGQQVTLRCSPISGHKSVSWYQQVLGQGPQFIFQYYEKEERGRGNFPDRFSARQFPNYSSELNVNALLLGDSALYLCASSLGLEREGLGQYFGPGTRLTVT.

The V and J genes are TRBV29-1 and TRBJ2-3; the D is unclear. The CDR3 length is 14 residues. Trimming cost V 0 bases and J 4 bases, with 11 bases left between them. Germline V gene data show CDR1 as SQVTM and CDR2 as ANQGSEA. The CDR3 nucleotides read TGCAGCGTTGAAGATCTCCCGCCCTCAGATACGCAGTATTTT. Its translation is CSVEDLPPSDTQYF.

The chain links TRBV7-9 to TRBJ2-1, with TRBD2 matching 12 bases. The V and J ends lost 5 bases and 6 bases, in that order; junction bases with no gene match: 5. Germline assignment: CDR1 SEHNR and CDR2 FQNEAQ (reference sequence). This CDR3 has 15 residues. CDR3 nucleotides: TGTGCCAGCAGCGAGACTAGCGGGAGAGGCAATGAGCAGTTCTTC. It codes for CASSETSGRGNEQFF.

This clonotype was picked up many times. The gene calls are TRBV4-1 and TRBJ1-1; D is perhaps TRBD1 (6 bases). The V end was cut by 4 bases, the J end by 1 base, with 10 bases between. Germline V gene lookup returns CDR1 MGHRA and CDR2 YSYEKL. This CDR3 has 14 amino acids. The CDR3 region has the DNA TGCGCCAGCAGCCCCGGGGGCGCGAACACTGAAGCTTTCTTT. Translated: CASSPGGANTEAFF.

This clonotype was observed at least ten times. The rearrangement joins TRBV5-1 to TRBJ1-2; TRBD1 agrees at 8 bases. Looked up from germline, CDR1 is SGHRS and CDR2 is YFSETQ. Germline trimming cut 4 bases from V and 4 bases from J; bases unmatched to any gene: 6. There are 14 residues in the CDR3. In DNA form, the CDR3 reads TGCGCCAGCAGCACCCGGGACAGGACCTATGGCTACACCTTC. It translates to CASSTRDRTYGYTF.